A single sample gave rise to the 30 T cell receptor beta chains below, sequenced in a study of blood T cell repertoires in COVID-19. Assay used: immunoSEQ multiplex PCR; TCRdb lists only in-frame clones, some missing. The table includes around 200,000 clones, over 80% detected once. The specimen sequenced was PBMCs or T cells enriched from blood (not recorded which). These receptors all come from a man under 40 who had recovered from COVID-19.

This sequence joins TRBV7-8 and TRBJ2-1; 7 positions agree with TRBD1. V was pared by 3 bases and J by 1 base, with 9 bases of the junction left unmatched. The CDR3 has 17 residues. CDR1 is SGHVS and CDR2 is FQNEAQ in the germline V gene. The CDR3 loop reads CASSLGTGVRSYNEQFF. CDR3 sequence (DNA): TGTGCCAGCAGCTTGGGAACAGGGGTCAGGTCCTACAATGAGCAGTTCTTC.

The chain has TRBV29-1 and TRBJ1-1, with a possible D match to TRBD1 (6 bases). This CDR3 is 12 amino acids long. Per the germline V gene, CDR1 is SQVTM and CDR2 is ANQGSEA. The germline V and J ends were trimmed by 8 bases and 2 bases, with 12 bases remaining between them. In DNA form, the CDR3 reads TGCAGCCTCAAACAGGGTAACACTGAAGCTTTCTTT. As protein: CSLKQGNTEAFF.

The chain is built from TRBV11-3 and TRBJ2-1, with D perhaps matching TRBD2 (6 bases). V lost 5 bases and J 8 bases, leaving 19 bases between the germline ends. The CDR3 contains 15 residues. Per the germline V gene, CDR1 is SGHNT and CDR2 is YENEEA. For the CDR3, the DNA is TGTGCCAGCAGCCTGGACGGAGGGTTTGCTGATGAGCAGTTCTTC. As protein: CASSLDGGFADEQFF.

This clone was detected only once. The chain carries TRBV7-2 and TRBJ2-1, with unresolved D. Looked up from germline, CDR1 is SGHTA and CDR2 is FQGNSA. With 1 base removed from V and 0 bases from J, the gap between germline ends came to 10 bases. The CDR3 is 16 amino acids. CDR3 DNA: TGTGCCAGCAGCTTAGTTGGGCGTAGCTCCTACAATGAGCAGTTCTTC. This codes for CASSLVGRSSYNEQFF.

V usage is TRBV9 and J usage is TRBJ2-5, with a tentative D call TRBD1 (6 bases). The CDR3 runs 16 residues. Germline V gene data show CDR1 as SGDLS and CDR2 as YYNGEE. Deletions cut 0 bases from V and 3 bases from J, with 15 bases between. CDR3 DNA sequence: TGTGCCAGCAGCGTAGGGGGGCGAACTTCTAAAGAGACCCAGTACTTC. It codes for CASSVGGRTSKETQYF. The variable domain in full, with the rest retrieved from reference TRBV9 and TRBJ2-5, is DSGVTQTPKHLITATGQRVTLRCSPRSGDLSVYWYQQSLDQGLQFLIQYYNGEERAKGNILERFSAQQFPDLHSELNLSSLELGDSALYFCASSVGGRTSKETQYFGPGTRLLVL.

The genes are TRBV6-5 and TRBJ2-7; D might be TRBD2 (7 bases). Per germline, CDR1 MNHEY and CDR2 SVGAGI. The CDR3 is 16 amino acids. V was trimmed by 2 bases and J by 4 bases, leaving 18 bases between them. The CDR3: CASSYPTLGGAYEQYF. The CDR3 DNA sequence: TGTGCCAGCAGTTACCCTACCCTGGGGGGGGCTTACGAGCAGTACTTC.

The chain combines TRBV9 with TRBJ1-4; 8 bases match TRBD1. Germline V gene data show CDR1 as SGDLS and CDR2 as YYNGEE. With V trimmed by 4 bases and J by 7 bases, 12 bases remained unmatched. The CDR3 covers 16 residues. Here the CDR3 reads CASSTPGGQGREKLFF. The CDR3 DNA is TGTGCCAGCAGCACACCCGGCGGACAGGGTCGTGAAAAACTGTTTTTT.

The rearrangement joins TRBV28 to TRBJ1-4; TRBD1 agrees at 7 bases. This CDR3 has 16 amino acids. After removal of 5 bases from V and 2 bases from J, the junction contained 8 bases not matched to a gene. Germline V gene lookup returns CDR1 MDHEN and CDR2 SYDVKM. The CDR3 loop is CASSRRGRRTNEKLFF. CDR3 coding DNA: TGTGCCAGCAGTAGGAGGGGGCGAAGGACTAATGAAAAACTGTTTTTT.

This clone has a single count. The rearrangement links TRBV9 to TRBJ2-1; 14 nucleotides align to TRBD2. J lost 0 bases, V lost 2 bases, and 1 base had no gene match. Germline CDR1 is SGDLS and CDR2 is YYNGEE. CDR3 length equals 17 residues. DNA for the CDR3: TGTGCCAGCAGCGTGGGGACTAGCGGGAGCTCCTACAATGAGCAGTTCTTC. Its protein product is CASSVGTSGSSYNEQFF.

Here the CDR3 reads CAWSPAGRFGYTF. The CDR3 DNA reads as TGTGCCTGGAGTCCAGCAGGGAGGTTTGGCTACACCTTC. The chain couples TRBV30 to TRBJ1-2; perhaps TRBD1 as D (5 bases). Germline V gene sequence: CDR1 GTSNPN, CDR2 SVGIG (reference sequence). Trimming left V 2 bases short and J 7 bases short, with 14 bases between. The CDR3 is 13 residues long. The variable domain in full, completed from reference TRBV30 and TRBJ1-2, reads SQTIHQWPATLVQPVGSPLSLECTVEGTSNPNLYWYRQAAGRGLQLLFYSVGIGQISSEVPQNLSASRPQDRQFILSSKKLLLSDSGFYLCAWSPAGRFGYTFGSGTRLTVV.

This chain connects TRBV11-2 to TRBJ1-2; tentatively, D is TRBD1 (6 bases). Trimming stripped 6 bases from V and 6 bases from J, with 14 bases between. The CDR3 is 13 residues long. Germline CDR1 SGHAT, CDR2 FQNNGV. Here the CDR3 DNA reads TGTGCCAGCAGTGGGGGAGGGGGTAATGGCTACACCTTC. Amino acid sequence: CASSGGGGNGYTF.

As for this clone: Additional DNA sequences in this sample encode the identical CDR3. The V gene is TRBV9, the J gene TRBJ2-7; the match to TRBD2 covers 8 bases. In germline, CDR1 is SGDLS, CDR2 YYNGEE. With 2 bases clipped from V and 3 bases from J, the junction kept 4 bases outside the gene matches. The CDR3 runs 14 residues. The CDR3 DNA is TGTGCCAGCAGCGTGAGCGGGAGCCGCTACGAGCAGTACTTC. Translation: CASSVSGSRYEQYF.

This chain joins TRBV6-2 or TRBV6-3 and TRBJ2-7; D is unresolved. The germline V gene has CDR1 MNHEY and CDR2 SVGEGT. The CDR3 is 15 amino acids. Trimming stripped 6 bases from V and 0 bases from J, with 15 bases between. In nucleotides, the CDR3 is TGTGCCAGCAGCGCTAGGTCGGAAAGCTCCTACGAGCAGTACTTC. The encoded protein is CASSARSESSYEQYF.

The chain joins TRBV29-1 to TRBJ2-5; TRBD1 matches at 7 bases. CDR1 and CDR2 from the germline V gene are SQVTM and ANQGSEA. V lost 7 bases and J lost 5; bases outside the gene matches: 7. This CDR3 spans 12 amino acids. CDR3 amino acids: CSAVTGVETQYF. CDR3 nucleotide sequence: TGCAGCGCCGTCACAGGGGTCGAGACCCAGTACTTC.

The chain uses TRBV30 and TRBJ1-4, with 9 bases fitting TRBD1. The germline CDR1 and CDR2 sequences are GTSNPN and SVGIG (reference sequence). The CDR3 runs to 16 residues. V was clipped by 2 bases and J by 11 bases; unmatched bases: 15. The chain's CDR3 is CAWSITDPGQGGKLFF. CDR3 bases: TGTGCCTGGAGTATAACCGATCCGGGACAGGGAGGGAAACTGTTTTTT.

The chain uses TRBV7-2 and TRBJ2-7; D is uncertain. V shed 2 bases and J shed 4 bases, with 12 bases lying between them. There are 14 residues in the CDR3. Germline lookup yields CDR1 SGHTA and CDR2 FQGNSA. For the CDR3, the DNA is TGTGCCAGCAGCTTAACCAGATCTTCGTACGAGCAGTACTTC. Residues: CASSLTRSSYEQYF.

This chain links TRBV19 with TRBJ2-3; TRBD2 is a possible D gene (5 bases). CDR1 is LNHDA and CDR2 is SQIVND in the germline V gene (reference sequence). V dropped 4 bases and J dropped 3 bases, with 8 bases sitting between them. The CDR3 is 13 residues long. The CDR3 is CASSTLGTDTQYF. As DNA, the CDR3 is TGTGCCAGTAGTACACTAGGTACAGATACGCAGTATTTT.

The V gene is TRBV11-2, the J gene TRBJ1-1; D unclear. From germline, CDR1 is SGHAT and CDR2 FQNNGV. Trimming stripped 3 bases from V and 1 base from J, with 6 bases between. CDR3 size: 13 residues. The CDR3 spells CASSLSWNTEAFF. CDR3 bases: TGTGCCAGCAGCTTGTCCTGGAACACTGAAGCTTTCTTT.

This chain uses TRBV4-1 with TRBJ1-4; 8 bases are shared with TRBD1. This CDR3 region has 14 residues. Germline CDR1 and CDR2: MGHRA and YSYEKL. V was clipped by 6 bases and J by 5 bases; unmatched bases: 5. CDR3 region: CASRTGVGNEKLFF. For the CDR3, the DNA is TGCGCCAGCAGGACAGGGGTTGGGAATGAAAAACTGTTTTTT.

This clone was observed once. Within the sample, other DNA sequences also encode this same CDR3. The chain combines TRBV27 with TRBJ2-7; TRBD1 aligns across 8 bases. The CDR3 runs 14 residues. The junction had 5 bases not matched to a gene; V was cut back by 5 bases and J by 2 bases. CDR1 and CDR2 from the germline V gene are MNHEY and SMNVEV (reference sequence). For the CDR3, the DNA is TGTGCCAGCAGTCCGGTACAGGGGGCCTACGAGCAGTACTTC. It specifies CASSPVQGAYEQYF.

This clone was found a few times. The V call is TRBV6-6, the J call TRBJ2-2; D is possibly TRBD1 (6 bases). Per the germline V gene, CDR1 is MNHNY and CDR2 is SVGAGI (reference sequence). Trimming removed 5 bases at V and 4 bases at J, with 23 bases between. The CDR3 runs 18 residues. The CDR3 sequence: CASSPRIKKQGITGELFF. DNA of the CDR3: TGTGCCAGCAGTCCAAGGATAAAAAAACAGGGTATCACCGGGGAGCTGTTTTTT.

DNA of the CDR3: TGTGCCAGCAGCCCTGGACTAGCGGGAGGAAACACCGGGGAGCTGTTTTTT. Protein: CASSPGLAGGNTGELFF. This chain joins TRBV9 and TRBJ2-2; 14 bases match TRBD2. This CDR3 spans 17 amino acids. Germline CDR1 is SGDLS and CDR2 is YYNGEE. The junction had 4 bases not matched to a gene; V was cut back by 4 bases and J by 2 bases.

This chain connects TRBV6-2 or TRBV6-3 to TRBJ2-7, with 11 bases identical to TRBD1. This CDR3 region has 15 residues. In germline, CDR1 is MNHEY, CDR2 SVGEGT. J lost 6 bases, V lost 5 bases, and 9 bases had no gene match. This CDR3 is CASSTPRDRGFEQYF. DNA for the CDR3: TGTGCCAGCAGTACCCCCCGGGACAGGGGGTTCGAGCAGTACTTC.

The rearrangement joins TRBV15 to TRBJ2-1; 9 bases are shared with TRBD1. V lost 5 bases, J lost 4 bases, and 6 bases stayed unmatched. The CDR3 is made up of 15 amino acids. Germline CDR1 is LNHNV and CDR2 is YYDKDF (reference sequence). The CDR3 bases are TGTGCCACCAGCCTGCGACAGGGGGTTTACAATGAGCAGTTCTTC. It specifies CATSLRQGVYNEQFF.

The rearrangement uses TRBV4-1 and TRBJ1-2; 9 bases match TRBD1. The CDR3 contains 16 residues. The ends lost 0 bases at V and 4 bases at J; junction bases unmatched: 6. Germline lookup yields CDR1 MGHRA and CDR2 YSYEKL. CDR3 coding DNA: TGCGCCAGCAGCCAAGAGGTGGGACAGGGATTCTATGGCTACACCTTC. This translates into CASSQEVGQGFYGYTF.

The rearrangement joins TRBV30 to TRBJ1-2, with TRBD1 matching over 8 bases. V lost 1 base to trimming and J lost 7 bases; unmatched junction nucleotides: 5. The CDR3 is 13 residues long. From germline, CDR1 is GTSNPN and CDR2 SVGIG (reference sequence). Here the CDR3 reads CAWSDRGDGGYTF. Written as DNA, the CDR3 is TGTGCCTGGAGTGACAGGGGGGATGGTGGCTACACCTTC.

V gene TRBV18 combines with J gene TRBJ2-3, with D possibly being TRBD1 (5 bases). Trimming took off 2 bases at V and 0 bases at J, with 6 bases between the two ends. This CDR3 has 14 amino acids. Germline CDR1 and CDR2: KGHSH and LQKENI. The CDR3 DNA is TGTGCCAGCTCACCAGGGGCAAGCACAGATACGCAGTATTTT. It codes for CASSPGASTDTQYF.

The V call is TRBV24-1, the J call TRBJ2-7, with TRBD1 matching over 8 bases. Germline CDR1 and CDR2: KGHDR and SFDVKD. The CDR3 length is 13 residues. With V trimmed by 9 bases and J by 7 bases, 10 bases remained unmatched. CDR3 sequence: CATGGQGLGEQYF. The CDR3 DNA sequence: TGTGCCACCGGCGGACAGGGACTGGGGGAGCAGTACTTC.

The gene calls are TRBV3-1 (or the pseudogene TRBV3-2) and TRBJ2-7; no reliable D call. The CDR3 sequence is 13 residues long. Germline loops: CDR1 LGHDT, CDR2 YNNKEL (reference sequence). Trimming stripped 4 bases from V and 5 bases from J, with 12 bases between. DNA of the CDR3: TGTGCCAGCAGCCGACTCCGGGTCGACGAGCAGTACTTC. Its protein product is CASSRLRVDEQYF.

This chain joins TRBV19 and TRBJ2-7, with 7 bases identical to TRBD2. Unmatched junction bases numbered 6, after V lost 4 bases and J lost 0 bases. The germline gives CDR1 LNHDA, CDR2 SQIVND (reference sequence). CDR3 length equals 15 residues. The chain's CDR3 is CASSREGTSSYEQYF. CDR3 nucleotides: TGTGCCAGTAGTAGGGAGGGCACCAGCTCCTACGAGCAGTACTTC.